This paragraph covers one TCR beta chain sequence. The antigen remains unidentified. The sample is drawn from a study of T cell repertoires in cytomegalovirus infection. Turning to the study itself: A matching HLA type, together with CMV infection, was signaled by public TCR beta signatures. General study findings and limits: Predominance within the ex vivo response was attributable to HLA-C-restricted CMV-specific TCR beta clonotypes.

The junction had 13 bases not matched to a gene; V was cut back by 5 bases and J by 6 bases. CDR1 and CDR2 (germline): MDHEN, SYDVKM. The CDR3 contains 18 residues. TCRdb redid the calling of the reads with MiXCR, one entry per CDR3 protein. Of 300,000 to 400,000 distinct CDR3 sequences in the sample, 15% to 20% were seen once. The source of this sequence is a human donor in good health (CMV status not recorded). Some clones in this sample may be carry-over from other donors' samples. The chain combines TRBV28 with TRBJ2-2; 12 nucleotides match TRBD2. Sample: PBMCs. CDR3 sequence reads: CASSPLAGGLSGSGELFF. In nucleotides, the CDR3 is TGTGCCAGCAGTCCACTAGCGGGAGGATTGTCAGGGTCCGGGGAGCTGTTTTTT. Filled out from reference TRBV28 and TRBJ2-2, the complete variable domain reads DVKVTQSSRYLVKRTGEKVFLECVQDMDHENMFWYRQDPGLGLRLIYFSYDVKMKEKGDIPEGYSVSREKKERFSLILESASTNQTSMYLCASSPLAGGLSGSGELFFGEGSRLTVL.